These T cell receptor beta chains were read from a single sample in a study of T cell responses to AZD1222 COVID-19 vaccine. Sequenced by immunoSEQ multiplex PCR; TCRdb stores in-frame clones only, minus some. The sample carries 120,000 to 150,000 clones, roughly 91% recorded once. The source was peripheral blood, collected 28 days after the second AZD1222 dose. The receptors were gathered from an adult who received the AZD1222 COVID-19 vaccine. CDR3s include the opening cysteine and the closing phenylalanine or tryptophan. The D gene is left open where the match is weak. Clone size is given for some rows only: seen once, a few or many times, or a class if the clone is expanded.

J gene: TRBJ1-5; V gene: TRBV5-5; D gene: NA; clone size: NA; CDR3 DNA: TGTGCCAGCAGCTGGGAGGACCGAAATCAGCCCCAGCATTTT; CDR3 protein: CASSWEDRNQPQHF
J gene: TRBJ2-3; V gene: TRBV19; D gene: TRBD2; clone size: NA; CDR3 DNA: TGTGCCAGTAGTATGTATGCACTAGCGGGGCGAGATACGCAGTATTTT; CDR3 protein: CASSMYALAGRDTQYF
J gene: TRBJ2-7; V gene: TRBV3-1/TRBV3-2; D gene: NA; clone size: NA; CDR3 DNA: TGTGCCAGCAGCCAAGGAGGGCAGCTTCGCGGGCAGTACTTC; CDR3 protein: CASSQGGQLRGQYF
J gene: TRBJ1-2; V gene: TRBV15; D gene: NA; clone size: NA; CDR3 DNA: TGTGCCACCAGCAGAGATCGCGGGAACTATGGCTACACCTTC; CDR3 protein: CATSRDRGNYGYTF
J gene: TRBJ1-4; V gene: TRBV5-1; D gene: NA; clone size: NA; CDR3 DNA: TGCGCCAGCAGCAGAGACGGGACTAATGAAAAACTGTTTTTT; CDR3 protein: CASSRDGTNEKLFF
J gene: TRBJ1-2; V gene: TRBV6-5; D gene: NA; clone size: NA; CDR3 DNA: TGTGCCAGCAAGGCCAATAACTATGGCTACACCTTC; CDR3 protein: CASKANNYGYTF
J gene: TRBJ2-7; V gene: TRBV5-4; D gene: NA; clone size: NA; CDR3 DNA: TGTGCCAGCAGCTCGGACGGCTACGAGCAGTACTTC; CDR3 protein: CASSSDGYEQYF
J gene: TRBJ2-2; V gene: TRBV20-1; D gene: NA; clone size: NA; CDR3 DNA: TGCAGTGCTAGTAGTCCGGGACGCCGGTTTTCAACCGGGGAGCTGTTTTTT; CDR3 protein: CSASSPGRRFSTGELFF
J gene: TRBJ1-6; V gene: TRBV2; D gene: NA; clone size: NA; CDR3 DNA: TGTGCCAGCACACGGGGGGGGTTTAATAATTCACCCCTCCACTTT; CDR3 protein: CASTRGGFNNSPLHF
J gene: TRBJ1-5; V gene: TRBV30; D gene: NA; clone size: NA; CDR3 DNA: TGTGCCTGGAGTCTCGGGTTATTCCAGCCCCAGCATTTT; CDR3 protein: CAWSLGLFQPQHF
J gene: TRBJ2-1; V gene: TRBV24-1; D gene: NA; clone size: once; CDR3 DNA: TGTGCCACCAGGGGTAACTACAATGAGCAGTTCTTC; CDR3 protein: CATRGNYNEQFF
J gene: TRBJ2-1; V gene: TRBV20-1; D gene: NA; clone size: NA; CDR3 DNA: TGCAGTGCTAGAATGGCATATGAGCAGTTCTTC; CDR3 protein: CSARMAYEQFF
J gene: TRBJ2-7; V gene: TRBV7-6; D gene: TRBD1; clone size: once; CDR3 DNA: TGTGCCAGCAGCACCCAACCGGGACAGGGGCCCGAGCAGTACTTC; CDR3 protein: CASSTQPGQGPEQYF
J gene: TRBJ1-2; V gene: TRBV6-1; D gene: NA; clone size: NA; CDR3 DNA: TGTGCCAGCAGTGAATTTATAAGAGTCCAGGAGACCTTC; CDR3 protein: CASSEFIRVQETF
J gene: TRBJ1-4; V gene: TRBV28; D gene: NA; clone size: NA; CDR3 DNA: TGTGCCATCTCGGCAGGGGCTACTGAAAAACTGTTTTTT; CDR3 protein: CAISAGATEKLFF
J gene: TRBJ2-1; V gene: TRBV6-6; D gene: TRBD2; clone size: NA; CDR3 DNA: TGTGCCAGCAGTCTGGGGTTCAGCGGGGGGTACAATGAGCAGTTCTTC; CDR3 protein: CASSLGFSGGYNEQFF
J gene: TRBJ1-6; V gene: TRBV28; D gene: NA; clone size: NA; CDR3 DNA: TGTGCCAGCAGTTTATCGGATTCACCCCTCCACTTT; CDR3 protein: CASSLSDSPLHF
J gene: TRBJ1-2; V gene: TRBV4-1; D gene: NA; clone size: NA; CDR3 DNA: TGCGCCAGCAGCCAGGAGATGCGGCTGAGAGCGGAAAATGGCTACACCTTC; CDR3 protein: CASSQEMRLRAENGYTF
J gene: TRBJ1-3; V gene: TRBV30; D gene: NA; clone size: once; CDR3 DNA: TGTGCCTGGGGGGGAGGACAGGGAAACACCATATATTTT; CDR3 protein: CAWGGGQGNTIYF
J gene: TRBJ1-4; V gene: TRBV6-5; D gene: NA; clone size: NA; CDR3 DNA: TGTGCCAGCAGCATGCTACCGGGGAGAAGGAAACTGTTTTTT; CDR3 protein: CASSMLPGRRKLFF
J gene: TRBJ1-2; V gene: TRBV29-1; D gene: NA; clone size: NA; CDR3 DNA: TGCAGCGCTTGGACAGATGATGATGGCTACACCTTC; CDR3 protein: CSAWTDDDGYTF
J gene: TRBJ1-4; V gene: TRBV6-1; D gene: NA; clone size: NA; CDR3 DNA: TGTGCCAGCAGTGAAGCGAGGGCAACTAATGAAAAACTGTTTTTT; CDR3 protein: CASSEARATNEKLFF
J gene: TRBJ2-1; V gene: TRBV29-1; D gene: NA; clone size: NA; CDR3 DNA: TGCAGCGTTAGTTACCATGAGCAGTTCTTC; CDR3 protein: CSVSYHEQFF
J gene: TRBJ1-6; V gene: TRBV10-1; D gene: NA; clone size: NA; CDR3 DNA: TGCGCCAGCAGTGAGGGTGGCTACTATAATTCACCCCTCCACTTT; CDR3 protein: CASSEGGYYNSPLHF
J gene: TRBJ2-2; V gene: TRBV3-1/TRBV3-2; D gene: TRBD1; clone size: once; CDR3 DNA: TGTGCCAGCAGAGACAGGGGAGGCGGGGAGCTGTTTTTT; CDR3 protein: CASRDRGGGELFF
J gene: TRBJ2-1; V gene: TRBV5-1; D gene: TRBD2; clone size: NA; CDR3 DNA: TGCGCCAGCAGCTCTAGCGGGGGGTTCTCCTACAATGAGCAGTTCTTC; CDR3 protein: CASSSSGGFSYNEQFF
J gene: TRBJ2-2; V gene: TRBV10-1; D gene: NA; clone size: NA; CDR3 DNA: TGCGCCAGCAGTGAGATCAAGGGGTCCGGGGAGCTGTTTTTT; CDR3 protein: CASSEIKGSGELFF
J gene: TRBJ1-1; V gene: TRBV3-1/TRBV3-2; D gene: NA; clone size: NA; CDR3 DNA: TGTGCCAGCAGCCACAGAAGGGGGACGGGCACTGAAGCTTTCTTT; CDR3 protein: CASSHRRGTGTEAFF
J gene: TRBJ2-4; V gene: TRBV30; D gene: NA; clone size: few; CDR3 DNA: TGTGCCTGGAGTGTGGGAGGGGGCTACAAAAACATTCAGTACTTC; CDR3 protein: CAWSVGGGYKNIQYF
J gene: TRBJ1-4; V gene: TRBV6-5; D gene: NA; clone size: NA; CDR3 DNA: TGTGCCAGTCACGGGGGCTCGAGGGGTCAGGAAAAACTGTTTTTT; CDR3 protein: CASHGGSRGQEKLFF
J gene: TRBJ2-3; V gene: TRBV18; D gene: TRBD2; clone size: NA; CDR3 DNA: TGTGCCAGCTCACCCCCGGTGGGAGCGGGGACCACAGATACGCAGTATTTT; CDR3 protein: CASSPPVGAGTTDTQYF